The 17 T cell receptor beta chains below all came from one sample that was sequenced in a study of T cells expressing NK-cell markers. From the 5' RACE reads, TCRdb lists one entry per CDR3 protein and no DNA. The ten top clones account for approximately 3.5%, within a sample of hundreds of thousands of distinct CDR3 sequences. The sequenced sample was blood T cells: a sorted CD56 or NKG2C T cell subset, CD4+ or CD8+ T cells, or bulk PBMC T cells (not recorded which). These receptors were collected from a man between 18 and 29 years old in good health.

The V call is TRBV5-1, the J call TRBJ2-1; TCRdb designates TRBD2, a call that cannot be tested without DNA. The CDR3 totals 16 residues. Germline values: CDR1 SGHRS, CDR2 YFSETQ. The chain's CDR3 is CASSLVTSPFDNEQFF. The entire variable domain, with the rest obtained from reference TRBV5-1 and TRBJ2-1, is as follows: KAGVTQTPRYLIKTRGQQVTLSCSPISGHRSVSWYQQTPGQGLQFLFEYFSETQRNKGNFPGRFSGRQFSNSRSEMNVSTLELGDSALYLCASSLVTSPFDNEQFFGPGTRLTVL.

The chain joins TRBV20-1 to TRBJ2-1; the D call from TCRdb, TRBD1, cannot be confirmed without DNA. The CDR3 contains 16 residues. Germline V CDR1 and CDR2: DFQATT, SNEGSKA (reference sequence). The CDR3 here is CSARAYRDRIYNEQFF.

This chain joins TRBV20-1 and TRBJ2-5; TCRdb calls TRBD1, which cannot be checked without DNA. Germline assignment: CDR1 DFQATT and CDR2 SNEGSKA (reference sequence). CDR3 length: 16 residues. CDR3 residues: CSAHRLARNLQETQYF.

This chain links TRBV6-4 with TRBJ2-7. The germline V gene encodes CDR1 MRHNA and CDR2 SNTAGT. The CDR3 has 12 residues. The CDR3 region is CASTALPYEQYF.

The CDR3 is CATSPTGETQYF. The chain is built from TRBV15 and TRBJ2-5; as DNA is missing, the TRBD1 call by TCRdb cannot be tested. Germline loops: CDR1 LNHNV, CDR2 YYDKDF (reference sequence). The CDR3 is 12 amino acids.

The rearrangement uses TRBV5-1 and TRBJ2-5; TCRdb names TRBD1, which stays unverified in the absence of DNA. This CDR3 comprises 14 residues. The germline CDR1 and CDR2 sequences are SGHRS and YFSETQ. CDR3 in amino acids: CASSGQGHQETQYF.

CDR3: CAIKDSLQETQYF. J is TRBJ2-5 and V is TRBV10-3; TCRdb returns TRBD1, unconfirmable since there is no DNA. The CDR3 loop spans 13 amino acids. Germline-derived CDR1 and CDR2 are ENHRY and SYGVKD.

This chain uses TRBV6-5 with TRBJ1-2. Germline CDR1 is MNHEY and CDR2 is SVGAGI. This CDR3 is built from 15 residues. The CDR3 spells CASSYSTRNGQDYTF.

The V call is TRBV29-1, the J call TRBJ2-7; the TRBD1 assignment by TCRdb is unverifiable without DNA. The CDR3 extends over 12 amino acids. From germline, CDR1 is SQVTM and CDR2 ANQGSEA. CDR3 amino acids: CSVTRGAVEQYF.

This sequence joins TRBV7-8 and TRBJ2-1; TCRdb's D call of TRBD2 is untestable without DNA. The germline V gene has CDR1 SGHVS and CDR2 FQNEAQ. The CDR3 runs 16 residues. CDR3 region: CASSLSAGTSGNEQFF.

This rearrangement joins TRBV7-8 to TRBJ2-4; TCRdb proposes TRBD1, but this gene call is untestable without DNA. Germline loops: CDR1 SGHVS, CDR2 FQNEAQ. There are 17 residues in the CDR3. The CDR3 sequence: CASSLGTAWVGGNIQYF.

This rearrangement joins TRBV20-1 to TRBJ2-7; TCRdb indicates TRBD1, and absent DNA this call remains unverified. From germline, CDR1 is DFQATT and CDR2 SNEGSKA (reference sequence). CDR3 length: 16 amino acids. CDR3 amino acids: CSARAVVQGNPYEQYF.

The V gene is TRBV20-1, the J gene TRBJ2-7; the TCRdb call, TRBD2, lacks DNA for checking. The CDR3 consists of 15 residues. Per germline, CDR1 DFQATT and CDR2 SNEGSKA (reference sequence). CDR3 amino acids: CSARSTFGGPLEQYF.

The J gene is TRBJ2-7, the V gene TRBV7-8; TCRdb outputs TRBD1, but without DNA this stays unchecked. The CDR3 is made up of 18 amino acids. Germline loops: CDR1 SGHVS, CDR2 FQNEAQ. The CDR3 region is CASSLVGGTGGLNFEQYF.

The V gene is TRBV30, the J gene TRBJ1-1. The CDR3 is made up of 12 amino acids. Germline V CDR1 and CDR2: GTSNPN, SVGIG (reference sequence). This CDR3 is CAWSHQEVEAFF. Complete variable domain (other parts from reference TRBV30 and TRBJ1-1): SQTIHQWPATLVQPVGSPLSLECTVEGTSNPNLYWYRQAAGRGLQLLFYSVGIGQISSEVPQNLSASRPQDRQFILSSKKLLLSDSGFYLCAWSHQEVEAFFGQGTRLTVV.

This sequence joins TRBV28 and TRBJ2-7; as DNA is missing, the TRBD1 call by TCRdb cannot be tested. Germline CDR1 MDHEN, CDR2 SYDVKM. The CDR3 runs to 14 residues. The CDR3 loop reads CASREIATGGNRYF. The complete variable domain, with remaining parts taken from reference TRBV28 and TRBJ2-7, reads DVKVTQSSRYLVKRTGEKVFLECVQDMDHENMFWYRQDPGLGLRLIYFSYDVKMKEKGDIPEGYSVSREKKERFSLILESASTNQTSMYLCASREIATGGNRYFGPGTRLTVT.

The J gene is TRBJ2-1, the V gene TRBV24-1; the D call from TCRdb, TRBD2, cannot be confirmed without DNA. CDR3 size: 15 residues. Germline CDR1 KGHDR, CDR2 SFDVKD. CDR3 region: CATSDSGTRDNEQFF.